This T cell receptor beta chain emerged from a study of T-cell memory formation after mild COVID-19. The wider study: There were largely donor-specific TCR clusters.

Worth noting for this clonotype: Its antigen is unidentified.

TCRalpha and TCRbeta libraries used 5'RACE with constant-segment primers and UMIs. TCRdb reanalysed the 5' RACE reads using MiXCR and keeps one entry per CDR3 protein. Altogether 350,000 to 450,000 distinct CDR3 sequences are present, around 28% being singletons, with the ten largest covering about 13%. Study-level results: The finding that pre-infection memory included some responding clones suggested that cross-reactive memory joined.

Germline V gives CDR1 SGDLS, CDR2 YYNGEE. The CDR3 has 11 residues. V shed 4 bases and J shed 6 bases, with 7 bases lying between them. The sequence derives from an adult woman who had mild COVID-19 (a few samples of this study predate the infection). Cell type and time point are not known. The chain is built from TRBV9 and TRBJ1-2; D remains unclear. The sequenced sample consisted of PBMCs or a T cell subset sorted from them (not recorded which). CDR3 DNA sequence: TGTGCCAGCAGCCCACTGGATGGCTACACCTTC. Protein: CASSPLDGYTF.